This is a list of T cell receptor beta chains from one sample in a study of shared clonotypes between healthy human individuals. TCRdb's copy holds only in-frame clones and misses some; the assay was immunoSEQ multiplex PCR. Of about 1,500,000 clones in the sample, roughly 96% are singletons; the top ten hold about 1.2%. Sequenced input: naive CD4+ T cells sorted from blood. The receptor set was obtained from a young man in good health. The CDR3 runs from the conserved cysteine through the conserved F or W. The order of the fields is V gene, D gene, J gene, clone size, CDR3 protein, CDR3 DNA. The D gene is left open where the match is weak. The size field is filled for only some rows; it gives once, few, many or a size class.

TRBV5-8	-	TRBJ2-7	-	CASSSNPPYEQYF	TGTGCCAGCAGCTCCAACCCCCCCTACGAGCAGTACTTC
TRBV15	TRBD1	TRBJ2-2	-	CATSRDKGGQGRGTGELFF	TGTGCCACCAGCAGAGATAAGGGAGGACAGGGGAGGGGAACCGGGGAGCTGTTTTTT
TRBV5-1	TRBD2	TRBJ2-3	-	CASSLLAGTDTQYF	TGCGCCAGCAGCTTACTAGCGGGCACAGATACGCAGTATTTT
TRBV2	-	TRBJ2-7	-	CASNPTGSGEQYF	TGTGCCAGCAACCCTACAGGATCCGGCGAGCAGTACTTC
TRBV5-4	TRBD2	TRBJ2-7	once	CASSIQGGVEQYF	TGTGCCAGCAGCATCCAGGGAGGGGTTGAGCAGTACTTC
TRBV4-3	-	TRBJ2-5	-	CASSQDYRLETQYF	TGCGCCAGCAGCCAAGACTACAGGTTGGAGACCCAGTACTTC
TRBV5-4	TRBD1	TRBJ2-6	-	CASSFGTGGVGANVLTF	TGTGCCAGCAGCTTTGGGACAGGGGGCGTCGGGGCCAACGTCCTGACTTTC
TRBV9	TRBD2	TRBJ2-1	-	CASSENSGSYNEQFF	TGTGCCAGCAGCGAAAATAGCGGGTCCTACAATGAGCAGTTCTTC
TRBV7-3	-	TRBJ2-2	-	CASSAQGTGELFF	TGTGCCAGCAGTGCACAAGGGACCGGGGAGCTGTTTTTT
TRBV27	TRBD2	TRBJ2-1	-	CASSLWLAGAHEQFF	TGTGCCAGCAGTTTATGGCTAGCGGGAGCGCATGAGCAGTTCTTC
TRBV2	-	TRBJ1-1	-	CASSPRANTEAFF	TGTGCCAGCAGTCCAAGGGCCAACACTGAAGCTTTCTTT
TRBV4-2	TRBD2	TRBJ2-2	-	CASSQGAGVVGELFF	TGTGCCAGCAGCCAAGGAGCGGGAGTGGTCGGGGAGCTGTTTTTT
TRBV6-6	-	TRBJ2-7	once	CASSGLRSSYEQYF	TGTGCCAGCAGCGGACTGCGGAGCTCCTACGAGCAGTACTTC
TRBV18	-	TRBJ2-1	-	CASSPGTTYNEQFF	TGTGCCAGCTCTCCCGGGACAACCTACAATGAGCAGTTCTTC
TRBV5-1	-	TRBJ2-2	-	CASSLVGSSTGELFF	TGCGCCAGCAGCTTGGTTGGTAGCAGCACCGGGGAGCTGTTTTTT